This T cell receptor beta chain was recovered during a study of blood T cell repertoires in COVID-19. On the study more broadly: Acute and convalescent COVID-19 specimens originated in the United States, Italy and Spain.

The CDR3 extends over 15 amino acids. CDR1 is LNHDA, CDR2 SQIVND, per germline (reference sequence). The ends were cut back, 1 base at V and 3 bases at J, with 13 bases in the middle. In the original workflow: For nucleated cells, counts were estimated from reference gene primer amplification. TCRdb's copy holds only in-frame clones and misses some; the assay was immunoSEQ multiplex PCR. V, J and clone size derive from that table, while D and trimming were established from the DNA sequence. Of roughly 130,000 clones in the sample, approximately 80% were seen once. Specimen: peripheral blood. J is TRBJ2-7 and V is TRBV19; D perhaps matches TRBD2 (6 bases). This TCR derives from a woman older than 75 with acute or convalescent COVID-19. CDR3 nucleotide sequence: TGTGCCAGTAGTATAGGCGGCGGGGAAGGCTACGAGCAGTACTTC. It translates to CASSIGGGEGYEQYF.